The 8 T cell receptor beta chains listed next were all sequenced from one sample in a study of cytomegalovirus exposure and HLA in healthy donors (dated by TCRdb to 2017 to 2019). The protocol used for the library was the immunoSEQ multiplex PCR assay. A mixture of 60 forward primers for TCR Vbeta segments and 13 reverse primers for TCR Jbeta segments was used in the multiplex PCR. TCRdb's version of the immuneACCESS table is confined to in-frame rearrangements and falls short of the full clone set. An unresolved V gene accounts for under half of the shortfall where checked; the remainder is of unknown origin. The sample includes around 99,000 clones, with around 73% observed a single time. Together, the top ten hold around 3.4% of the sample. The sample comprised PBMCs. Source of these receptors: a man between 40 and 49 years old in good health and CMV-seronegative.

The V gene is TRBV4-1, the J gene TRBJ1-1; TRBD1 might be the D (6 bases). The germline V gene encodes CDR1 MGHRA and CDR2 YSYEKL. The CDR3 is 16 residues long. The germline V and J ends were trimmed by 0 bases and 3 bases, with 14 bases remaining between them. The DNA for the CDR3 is TGCGCCAGCAGCCAAGAGCCCCCCCCAGGGGACACTGAAGCTTTCTTT. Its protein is CASSQEPPPGDTEAFF.

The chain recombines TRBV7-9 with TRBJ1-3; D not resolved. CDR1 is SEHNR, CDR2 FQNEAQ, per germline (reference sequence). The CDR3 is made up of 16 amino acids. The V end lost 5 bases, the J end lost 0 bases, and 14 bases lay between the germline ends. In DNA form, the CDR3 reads TGTGCCAGCAGCCCGTGGGGAGGAAACTCTGGAAACACCATATATTTT. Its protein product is CASSPWGGNSGNTIYF.

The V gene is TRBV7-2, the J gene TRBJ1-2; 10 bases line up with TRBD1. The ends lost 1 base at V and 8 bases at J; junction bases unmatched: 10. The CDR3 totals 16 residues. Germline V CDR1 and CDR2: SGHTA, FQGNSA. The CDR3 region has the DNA TGTGCCAGCAGCTTAGGAGTGGGGACAGGGGCCAGGGGCTACACCTTC. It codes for CASSLGVGTGARGYTF.

The CDR3 nucleotides read TGTGCCAGCAGCTTAGGCGGGAGTCGCCCCTACGAGCAGTACTTC. Translating gives CASSLGGSRPYEQYF. V and J are TRBV5-6 and TRBJ2-7; 7 bases line up with TRBD2. There are 15 residues in the CDR3. Trimming removed 2 bases from V and 2 bases from J; junction bases left unmatched: 7. Germline values: CDR1 SGHDT, CDR2 YYEEEE.

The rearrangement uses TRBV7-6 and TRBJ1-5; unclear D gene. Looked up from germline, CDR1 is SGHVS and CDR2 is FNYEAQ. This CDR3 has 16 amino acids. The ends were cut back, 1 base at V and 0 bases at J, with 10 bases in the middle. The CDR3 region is CASSLVSGPSNQPQHF. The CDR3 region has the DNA TGTGCCAGCAGCTTAGTTTCAGGTCCTAGCAATCAGCCCCAGCATTTT.

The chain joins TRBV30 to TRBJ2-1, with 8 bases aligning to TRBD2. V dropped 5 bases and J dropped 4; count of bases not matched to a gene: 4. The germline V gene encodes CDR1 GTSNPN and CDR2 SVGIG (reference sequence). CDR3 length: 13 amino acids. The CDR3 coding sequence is TGTGCCTGGGGGCGGGAGGTATACAATGAGCAGTTCTTC. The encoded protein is CAWGREVYNEQFF.

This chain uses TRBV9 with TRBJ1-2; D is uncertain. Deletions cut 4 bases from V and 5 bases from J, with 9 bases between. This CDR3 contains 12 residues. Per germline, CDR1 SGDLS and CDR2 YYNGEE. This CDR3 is CASSPPQYGYTF. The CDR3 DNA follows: TGTGCCAGCAGCCCGCCGCAGTATGGCTACACCTTC.

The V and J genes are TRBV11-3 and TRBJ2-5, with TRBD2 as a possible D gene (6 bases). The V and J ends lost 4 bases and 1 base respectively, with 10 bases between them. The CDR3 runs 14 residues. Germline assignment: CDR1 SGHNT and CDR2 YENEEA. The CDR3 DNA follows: TGTGCCAGCAGCTCTGGGGGGTCCCAAGAGACCCAGTACTTC. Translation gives CASSSGGSQETQYF.